Presented here are 17 T cell receptor beta chains from one specimen sequenced in a study of OX40 agonist ivuxolimab in advanced cancers. The data were produced by immunoSEQ multiplex PCR, yet TCRdb's version contains in-frame clones alone and is incomplete. The table has fewer than 75,000 clones, more than 85% seen once; the top ten hold 2% to 2.5%. Sequencing used CD4+ or CD8+ T cells sorted from blood, obtained in a trial of the OX40 agonist ivuxolimab. These receptor sequences come from an adult with an advanced solid tumor such as melanoma, head and neck, liver or kidney cancer.

This chain connects TRBV11-2 to TRBJ2-2, with 8 bases lining up with TRBD2. CDR1 is SGHAT and CDR2 is FQNNGV in the germline V gene. After removal of 3 bases from V and 1 base from J, the junction contained 10 bases not matched to a gene. The CDR3 totals 18 residues. The DNA for the CDR3 is TGTGCCAGCAGCTTCATAAGTGGGAGCGGGGGGAACACCGGGGAGCTGTTTTTT. It yields the protein CASSFISGSGGNTGELFF.

The gene calls are TRBV7-3 and TRBJ2-2; D is unresolved. Germline values: CDR1 SGHTA, CDR2 FQGTGA. This CDR3 is 16 amino acids long. V dropped 5 bases and J dropped 1 base, with 14 bases sitting between them. The CDR3 coding sequence is TGTGCCAGCAGCCCAGACCTCCGTCGGAACACCGGGGAGCTGTTTTTT. Its translation is CASSPDLRRNTGELFF.

The chain is built from TRBV10-2 and TRBJ1-1; 8 bases agree with TRBD1. This CDR3 region has 18 residues. V lost 3 bases to trimming and J lost 4 bases; unmatched junction nucleotides: 16. CDR1 and CDR2 (germline): WSHSY, SAAADI. Written as DNA, the CDR3 is TGCGCCAGCAGTGACCCGGGGACAGGTCTAGTTTCGACCACTGAAGCTTTCTTT. Translation: CASSDPGTGLVSTTEAFF.

V usage is TRBV28 and J usage is TRBJ1-4, with D hard to call. Trimming cost V 1 base and J 6 bases, with 12 bases left between them. Looked up from germline, CDR1 is MDHEN and CDR2 is SYDVKM. The CDR3 sequence is 15 residues long. DNA of the CDR3: TGTGCCAGCAGTTTATTGGGAGGAGAAGATGAAAAACTGTTTTTT. The encoded protein is CASSLLGGEDEKLFF.

Worth noting for this clone: This CDR3 is also generated by other DNA sequences in the sample. The chain is built from TRBV6-1 and TRBJ2-1; 8 positions match TRBD2. This CDR3 spans 16 amino acids. The ends lost 3 bases at V and 6 bases at J; junction bases unmatched: 10. Germline V gene data show CDR1 as MNHNS and CDR2 as SASEGT. The CDR3 protein is CASSEGREGRGNEQFF. The DNA for the CDR3 is TGTGCCAGCAGTGAGGGTCGGGAGGGCCGGGGCAATGAGCAGTTCTTC.

The V and J genes are TRBV27 and TRBJ2-7; TRBD2 might be the D (6 bases). The germline CDR1 and CDR2 sequences are MNHEY and SMNVEV (reference sequence). The CDR3 runs to 14 residues. The V gene lost 8 bases and the J gene lost 6 bases, with 20 bases spanning the gap. The CDR3 loop is CASSRTRVGLEQYF. As DNA, the CDR3 is TGTGCCAGCTCCAGGACGAGAGTGGGACTCGAGCAGTACTTC.

The count of this clone is one. This chain links TRBV6-5 with TRBJ2-7, with D unresolved. Trimming shortened V by 5 bases and J by 1 base, and 9 bases separated the two germline ends. This CDR3 has 13 residues. Germline assignment: CDR1 MNHEY and CDR2 SVGAGI. The CDR3 sequence: CASSEMGSYEQYF. In DNA form, the CDR3 reads TGTGCCAGCAGTGAAATGGGTTCCTACGAGCAGTACTTC.

This chain joins TRBV7-2 and TRBJ2-2, with 10 positions matching TRBD1. Germline CDR1 is SGHTA and CDR2 is FQGNSA. This CDR3 is built from 15 residues. V trimming: 5 bases; J trimming: 4 bases; junction bases outside the gene matches: 4. The CDR3 nucleotides read TGTGCCAGCAGCCCTTGGACAGGGGGCACCGGGGAGCTGTTTTTT. This translates into CASSPWTGGTGELFF.

Only one count was recorded for this clone. The chain couples TRBV7-2 to TRBJ2-7; D perhaps matches TRBD2 (6 bases). This CDR3 contains 11 residues. The germline V and J ends were trimmed by 7 bases and 6 bases, with 10 bases remaining between them. Germline assignment: CDR1 SGHTA and CDR2 FQGNSA. CDR3 protein: CASTAGSEQYF. The DNA of the CDR3 is TGTGCCAGCACTGCGGGGAGCGAGCAGTACTTC.

The chain employs TRBV7-9 and TRBJ2-2; tentatively, D is TRBD2 (5 bases). Germline values: CDR1 SEHNR, CDR2 FQNEAQ (reference sequence). The V end lost 2 bases, the J end lost 8 bases, and 12 bases lay between the germline ends. The CDR3 loop spans 14 amino acids. For the CDR3, the DNA is TGTGCCAGCAGCTTAAGCCTAGTAGCGGGGGAGCTGTTTTTT. Translation gives CASSLSLVAGELFF. Complete variable domain (other parts from reference TRBV7-9 and TRBJ2-2): DTGVSQNPRHKITKRGQNVTFRCDPISEHNRLYWYRQTLGQGPEFLTYFQNEAQLEKSRLLSDRFSAERPKGSFSTLEIQRTEQGDSAMYLCASSLSLVAGELFFGEGSRLTVL.

The V gene is TRBV11-3, the J gene TRBJ2-1, with D tentatively TRBD1 or TRBD2 (5 bases each). With 4 bases removed from V and 9 bases from J, the gap between germline ends came to 16 bases. The CDR3 is 14 residues long. Germline CDR1 is SGHNT and CDR2 is YENEEA. Written as DNA, the CDR3 is TGTGCCAGCAGCTCCGGGACCCCTGGAGGTGAGCAGTTCTTC. This translates into CASSSGTPGGEQFF.

This clone was detected only once. The germline gene is not matched at one end of the junction; a read error may be the cause. At the DNA level, this CDR3 is encoded by other sequences in the same sample as well. The chain couples TRBV23-1 to TRBJ1-2; no reliable D call. TRBV23-1 is flagged as an ORF with uncertain function. This CDR3 comprises 15 residues. Here the CDR3 reads CASSQSDRPNYGYTF. The CDR3 coding sequence is TGCGCCAGCAGTCAATCGGACCGTCCTAACTATGGCTATACCTTC.

The chain links TRBV6-4 to TRBJ2-2, with a tentative D call TRBD2 (6 bases). CDR3 length: 15 residues. V was clipped by 3 bases and J by 4 bases, with 12 bases between them. Germline values: CDR1 MRHNA, CDR2 SNTAGT. This chain's CDR3 is CASSEGAGPTGELFF. The CDR3 DNA sequence: TGTGCCAGCAGTGAAGGCGCGGGGCCCACCGGGGAGCTGTTTTTT.

The V and J genes are TRBV10-3 and TRBJ1-2; possibly TRBD1 for D (5 bases). CDR1 is ENHRY and CDR2 is SYGVKD in the germline V gene. There are 10 residues in the CDR3. The ends were cut back, 8 bases at V and 7 bases at J, with 8 bases in the middle. The CDR3 is CAIGGGGYTF. In DNA, the CDR3 is TGTGCCATCGGGGGGGGTGGCTACACCTTC.

The chain employs TRBV6-1 and TRBJ2-2; D is unclear. This CDR3 is 18 amino acids long. From germline, CDR1 is MNHNS and CDR2 SASEGT. The V and J ends lost 2 bases and 1 base respectively, with 17 bases between them. Here the CDR3 reads CASSEYGTPTGNTGELFF. CDR3 in DNA: TGTGCCAGCAGTGAATACGGCACCCCCACGGGGAACACCGGGGAGCTGTTTTTT.

The gene calls are TRBV19 and TRBJ1-5; the match to TRBD1 covers 7 bases. This CDR3 has 14 amino acids. CDR1 LNHDA and CDR2 SQIVND come from the germline V gene (reference sequence). The V and J ends lost 5 bases and 1 base, in that order; junction bases with no gene match: 2. CDR3 amino acids: CASSDRVSNQPQHF. CDR3 in DNA: TGTGCCAGTAGTGACAGGGTGAGCAATCAGCCCCAGCATTTT.

This clone was recorded a few times. J is TRBJ1-2 and V is TRBV28, with 7 nucleotides matching TRBD1. This CDR3 has 15 residues. The trim removed 5 bases at V and 1 base at J, leaving 7 bases unmatched. CDR1 is MDHEN, CDR2 SYDVKM, per germline. The CDR3 is CASSPGTAINYGYTF. In DNA, the CDR3 is TGTGCCAGCAGTCCTGGGACAGCCATTAACTATGGCTACACCTTC.